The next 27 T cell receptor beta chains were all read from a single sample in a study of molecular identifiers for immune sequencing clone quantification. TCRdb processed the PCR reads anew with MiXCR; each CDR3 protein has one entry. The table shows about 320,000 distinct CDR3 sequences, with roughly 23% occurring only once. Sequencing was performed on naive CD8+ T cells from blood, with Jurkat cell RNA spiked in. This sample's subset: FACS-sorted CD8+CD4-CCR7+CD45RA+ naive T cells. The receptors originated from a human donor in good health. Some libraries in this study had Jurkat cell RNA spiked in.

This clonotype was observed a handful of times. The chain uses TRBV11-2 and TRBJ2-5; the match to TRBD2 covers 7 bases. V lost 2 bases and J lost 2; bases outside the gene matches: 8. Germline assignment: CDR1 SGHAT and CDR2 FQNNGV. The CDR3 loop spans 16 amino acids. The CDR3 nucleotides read TGTGCCAGCAGCTTACCCCGGCTAGCGGCACAAGAGACCCAGTACTTC. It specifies CASSLPRLAAQETQYF. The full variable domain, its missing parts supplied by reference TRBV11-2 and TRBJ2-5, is EAGVAQSPRYKIIEKRQSVAFWCNPISGHATLYWYQQILGQGPKLLIQFQNNGVVDDSQLPKDRFSAERLKGVDSTLKIQPAKLEDSAVYLCASSLPRLAAQETQYFGPGTRLLVL.

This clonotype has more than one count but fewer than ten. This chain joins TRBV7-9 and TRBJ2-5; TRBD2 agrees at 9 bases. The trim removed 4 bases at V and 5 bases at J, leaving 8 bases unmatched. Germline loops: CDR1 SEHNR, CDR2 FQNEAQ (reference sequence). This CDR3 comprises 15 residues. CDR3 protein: CASSSAGLAGETQYF. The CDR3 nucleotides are TGTGCCAGCAGCTCAGCGGGACTAGCCGGTGAGACCCAGTACTTC.

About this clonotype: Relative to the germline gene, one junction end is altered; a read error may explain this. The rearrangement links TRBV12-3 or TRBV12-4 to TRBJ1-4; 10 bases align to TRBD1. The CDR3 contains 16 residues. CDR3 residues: CVSSPGQGMTNEKLFF. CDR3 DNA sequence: TGTGTCAGCAGTCCGGGACAGGGGATGACTAATGAAAAACTGTTTTTT.

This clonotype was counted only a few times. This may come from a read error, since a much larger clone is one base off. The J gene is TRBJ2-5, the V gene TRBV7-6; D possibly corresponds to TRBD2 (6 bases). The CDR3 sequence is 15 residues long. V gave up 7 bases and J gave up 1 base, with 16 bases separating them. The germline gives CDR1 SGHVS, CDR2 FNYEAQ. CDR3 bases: TGTGCCAGCAACTTGGGGAGCGGGCCCCAAGAGACCCAGTACTTC. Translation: CASNLGSGPQETQYF.

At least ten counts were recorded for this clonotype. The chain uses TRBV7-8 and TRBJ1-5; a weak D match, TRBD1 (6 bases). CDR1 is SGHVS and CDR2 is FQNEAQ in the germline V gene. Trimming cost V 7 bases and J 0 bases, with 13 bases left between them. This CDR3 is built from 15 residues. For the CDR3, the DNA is TGTGCCAGCAACCCTTCAGGGGATAGCAATCAGCCCCAGCATTTT. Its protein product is CASNPSGDSNQPQHF.

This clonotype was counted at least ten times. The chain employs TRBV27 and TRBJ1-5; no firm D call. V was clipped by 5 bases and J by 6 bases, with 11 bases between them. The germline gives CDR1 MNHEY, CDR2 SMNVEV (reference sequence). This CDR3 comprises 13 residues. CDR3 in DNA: TGTGCCAGCAGTGCCTATCGGGGTCAGCCCCAGCATTTT. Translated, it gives CASSAYRGQPQHF.

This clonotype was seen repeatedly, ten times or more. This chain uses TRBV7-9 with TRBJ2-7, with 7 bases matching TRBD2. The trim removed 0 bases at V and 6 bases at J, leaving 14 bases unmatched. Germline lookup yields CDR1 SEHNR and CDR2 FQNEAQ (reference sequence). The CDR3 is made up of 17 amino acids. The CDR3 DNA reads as TGTGCCAGCAGCTTAGCGCGTGGAGCGGGAAGAGAGGCCGAGCAGTACTTC. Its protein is CASSLARGAGREAEQYF.

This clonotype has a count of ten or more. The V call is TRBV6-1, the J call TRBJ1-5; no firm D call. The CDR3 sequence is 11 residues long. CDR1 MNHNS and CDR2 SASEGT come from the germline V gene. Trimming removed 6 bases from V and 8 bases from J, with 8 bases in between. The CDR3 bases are TGTGCCAGCAGAGAGTTTGAGCCCCAGCATTTT. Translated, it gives CASREFEPQHF.

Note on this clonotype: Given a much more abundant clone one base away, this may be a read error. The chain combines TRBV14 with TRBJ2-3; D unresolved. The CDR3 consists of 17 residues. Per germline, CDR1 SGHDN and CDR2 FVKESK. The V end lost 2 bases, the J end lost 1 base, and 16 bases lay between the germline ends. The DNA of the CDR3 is TGTGCCAGCAGCCAAAGGGTCCCGGAGCCGGGCACAGATACGCAGTATTTT. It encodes CASSQRVPEPGTDTQYF.

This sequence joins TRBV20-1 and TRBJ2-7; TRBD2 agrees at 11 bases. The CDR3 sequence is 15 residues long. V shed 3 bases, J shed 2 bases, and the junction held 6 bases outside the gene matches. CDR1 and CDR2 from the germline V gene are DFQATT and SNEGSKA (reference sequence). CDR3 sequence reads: CSARELAGGAYEQYF. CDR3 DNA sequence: TGCAGTGCTAGGGAATTAGCGGGAGGGGCCTACGAGCAGTACTTC.

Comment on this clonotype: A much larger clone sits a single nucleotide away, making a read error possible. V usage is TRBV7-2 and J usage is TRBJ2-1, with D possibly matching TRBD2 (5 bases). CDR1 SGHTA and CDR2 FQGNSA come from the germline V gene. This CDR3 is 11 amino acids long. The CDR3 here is CDSSHSGEQFF. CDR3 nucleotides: TGTGACAGCAGCCACAGCGGTGAGCAGTTCTTC.

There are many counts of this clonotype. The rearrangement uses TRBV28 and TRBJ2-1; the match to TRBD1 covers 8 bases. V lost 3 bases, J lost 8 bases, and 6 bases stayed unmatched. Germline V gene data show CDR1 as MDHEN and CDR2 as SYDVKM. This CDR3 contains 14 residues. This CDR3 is CASSFRGLAYEQFF. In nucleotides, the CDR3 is TGTGCCAGCAGTTTCAGGGGGCTTGCCTATGAGCAGTTCTTC.

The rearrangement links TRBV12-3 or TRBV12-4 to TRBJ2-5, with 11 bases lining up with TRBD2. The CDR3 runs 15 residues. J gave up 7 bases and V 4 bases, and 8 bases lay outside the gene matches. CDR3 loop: CASSSLAGGGGTQYF. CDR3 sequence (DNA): TGTGCCAGCAGTTCGCTAGCGGGGGGAGGCGGGACCCAGTACTTC.

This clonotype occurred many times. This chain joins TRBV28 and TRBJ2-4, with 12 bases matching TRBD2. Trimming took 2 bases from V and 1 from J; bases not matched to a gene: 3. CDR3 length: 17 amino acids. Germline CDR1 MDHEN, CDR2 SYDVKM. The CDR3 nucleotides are TGTGCCAGCAGTTTACGAACTAGCGGGAGGGCCAAAAACATTCAGTACTTC. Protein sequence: CASSLRTSGRAKNIQYF.

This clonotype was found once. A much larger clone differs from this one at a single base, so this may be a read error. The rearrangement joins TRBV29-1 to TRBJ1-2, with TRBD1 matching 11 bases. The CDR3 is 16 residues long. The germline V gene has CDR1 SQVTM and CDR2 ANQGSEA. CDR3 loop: CSVVVPGQGDVYDYTF. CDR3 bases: TGCAGCGTTGTAGTCCCGGGACAGGGGGATGTCTATGACTACACCTTC. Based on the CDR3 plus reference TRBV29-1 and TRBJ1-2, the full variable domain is SAVISQKPSRDICQRGTSLTIQCQVDSQVTMMFWYRQQPGQSLTLIATANQGSEATYESGFVIDKFPISRPNLTFSTLTVSNMSPEDSSIYLCSVVVPGQGDVYDYTFGSGTRLTVV.

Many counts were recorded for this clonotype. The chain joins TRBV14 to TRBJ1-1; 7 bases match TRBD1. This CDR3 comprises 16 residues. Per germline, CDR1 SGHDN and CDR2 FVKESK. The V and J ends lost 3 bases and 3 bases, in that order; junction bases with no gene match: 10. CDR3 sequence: CASSHPPRGLDTEAFF. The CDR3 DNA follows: TGTGCCAGCAGCCACCCTCCCAGGGGGTTGGACACTGAAGCTTTCTTT.

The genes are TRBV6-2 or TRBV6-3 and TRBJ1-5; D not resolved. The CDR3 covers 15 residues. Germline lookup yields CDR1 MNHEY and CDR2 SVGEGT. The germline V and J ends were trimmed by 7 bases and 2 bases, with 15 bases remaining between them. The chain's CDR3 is CASTPVGTGNQPQHF. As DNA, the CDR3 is TGTGCCAGCACCCCGGTAGGTACAGGCAATCAGCCCCAGCATTTT.

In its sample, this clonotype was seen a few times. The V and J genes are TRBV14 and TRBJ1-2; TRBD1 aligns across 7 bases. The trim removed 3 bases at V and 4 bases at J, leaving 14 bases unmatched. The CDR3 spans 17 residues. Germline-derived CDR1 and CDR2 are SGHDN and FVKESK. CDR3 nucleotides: TGTGCCAGCAGCCATCCCGACCTTAAAGGGACAGCCTATGGCTACACCTTC. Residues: CASSHPDLKGTAYGYTF.

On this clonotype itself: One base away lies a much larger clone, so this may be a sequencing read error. The CDR3 DNA reads as TGTACCAGCAGCTCAACACTCTCCCCGTACGAGCAGTACTTC. Its protein is CTSSSTLSPYEQYF. The V call is TRBV6-6, the J call TRBJ2-7; no clear D gene. Germline V gene sequence: CDR1 MNHNY, CDR2 SVGAGI (reference sequence). This CDR3 comprises 14 residues.

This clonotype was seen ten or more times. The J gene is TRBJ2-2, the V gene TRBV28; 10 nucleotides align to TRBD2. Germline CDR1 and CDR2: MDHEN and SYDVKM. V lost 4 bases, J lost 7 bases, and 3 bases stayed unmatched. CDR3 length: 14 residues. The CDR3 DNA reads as TGTGCCAGCAGTTCGGGACTAGCGATCGGGGAGCTGTTTTTT. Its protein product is CASSSGLAIGELFF.

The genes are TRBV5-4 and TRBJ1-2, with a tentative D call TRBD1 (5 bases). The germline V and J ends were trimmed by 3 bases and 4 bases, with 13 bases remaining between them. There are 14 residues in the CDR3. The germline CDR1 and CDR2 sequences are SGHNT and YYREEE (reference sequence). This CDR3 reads CASSYMGQAYGYTF. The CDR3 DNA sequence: TGTGCCAGCAGCTACATGGGGCAGGCCTATGGCTACACCTTC.

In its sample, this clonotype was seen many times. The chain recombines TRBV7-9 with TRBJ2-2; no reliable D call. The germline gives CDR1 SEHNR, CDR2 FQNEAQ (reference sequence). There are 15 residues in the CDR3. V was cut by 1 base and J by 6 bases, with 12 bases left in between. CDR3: CASSLVASTAGELFF. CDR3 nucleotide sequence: TGTGCCAGCAGCTTAGTTGCCAGCACGGCCGGGGAGCTGTTTTTT.

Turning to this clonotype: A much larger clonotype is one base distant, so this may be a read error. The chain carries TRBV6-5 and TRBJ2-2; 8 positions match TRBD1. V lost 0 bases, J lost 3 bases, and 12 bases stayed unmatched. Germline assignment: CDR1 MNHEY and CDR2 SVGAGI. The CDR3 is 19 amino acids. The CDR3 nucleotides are TGTGCCAGCAGTTACTCTTCCGTGACAGGGGACGCGGACACCGGGGAGCTGTTTTTT. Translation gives CASSYSSVTGDADTGELFF.

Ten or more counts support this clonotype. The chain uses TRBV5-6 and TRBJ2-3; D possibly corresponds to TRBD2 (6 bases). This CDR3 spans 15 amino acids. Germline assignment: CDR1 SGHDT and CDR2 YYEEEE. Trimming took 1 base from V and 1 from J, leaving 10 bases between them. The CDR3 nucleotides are TGTGCCAGCAGCTTGAGGGGACTGCGCACAGATACGCAGTATTTT. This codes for CASSLRGLRTDTQYF.

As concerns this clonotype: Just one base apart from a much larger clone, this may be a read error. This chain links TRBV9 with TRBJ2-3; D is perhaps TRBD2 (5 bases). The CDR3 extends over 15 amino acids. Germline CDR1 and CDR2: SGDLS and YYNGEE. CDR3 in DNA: TGTGTCAGCAGCGTAGGAGCAGCGGACACAGATACGCAGTATTTT. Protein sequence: CVSSVGAADTDTQYF. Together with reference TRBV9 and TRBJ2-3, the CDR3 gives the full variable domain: DSGVTQTPKHLITATGQRVTLRCSPRSGDLSVYWYQQSLDQGLQFLIQYYNGEERAKGNILERFSAQQFPDLHSELNLSSLELGDSALYFCVSSVGAADTDTQYFGPGTRLTVL.

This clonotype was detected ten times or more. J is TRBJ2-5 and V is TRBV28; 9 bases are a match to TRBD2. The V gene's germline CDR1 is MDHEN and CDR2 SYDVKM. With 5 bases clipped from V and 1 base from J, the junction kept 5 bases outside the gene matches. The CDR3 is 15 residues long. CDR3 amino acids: CASSPQTSGQETQYF. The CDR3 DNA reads TGTGCCAGCAGTCCGCAGACTAGCGGCCAAGAGACCCAGTACTTC.

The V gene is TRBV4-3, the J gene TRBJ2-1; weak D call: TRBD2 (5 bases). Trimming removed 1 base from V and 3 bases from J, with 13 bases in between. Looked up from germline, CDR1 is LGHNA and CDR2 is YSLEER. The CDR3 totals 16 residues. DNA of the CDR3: TGCGCCAGCAGCCAAGTAGCGCGGGCAATCTACAATGAGCAGTTCTTC. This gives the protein CASSQVARAIYNEQFF.